The next 29 T cell receptor beta chains were all read from a single sample in a study of T and B cells in COVID-19 patients. Each TRB amplification used roughly 250-550 ng of genomic DNA from blood. TRB rearrangements were amplified by multiplex PCR with BIOMED2 TRB-A/B primers. MiXCR, run by TCRdb on the multiplex PCR reads, gives a single entry per CDR3 protein. The table includes about 18,000 distinct CDR3 sequences, roughly 32% detected once. The sample taken for sequencing was blood. These receptors originate from a human donor with active COVID-19.

In the case of this clonotype: This sequence may be a read error, since a much larger clone differs from it by one base. V gene TRBV5-4 combines with J gene TRBJ2-2, with TRBD1 identical over 8 bases. The CDR3 is 17 amino acids. The germline V gene encodes CDR1 SGHNT and CDR2 YYREEE (reference sequence). V trimming: 4 bases; J trimming: 6 bases; junction bases outside the gene matches: 14. The CDR3 DNA sequence: TGTGCCAGCAGCCAAGTCTACAGGGGGGAATTCTCCGGGGAGCTGTTTTTT. Its translation: CASSQVYRGEFSGELFF.

The chain couples TRBV6-1 to TRBJ2-2; D is unclear. The CDR3 totals 13 residues. The V and J ends lost 8 bases and 2 bases respectively, with 9 bases between them. Germline-derived CDR1 and CDR2 are MNHNS and SASEGT. The CDR3 region is CASHGTNTGELFF. Written as DNA, the CDR3 is TGTGCCAGCCACGGCACCAACACCGGGGAGCTGTTTTTT.

Only one count was recorded for this clonotype. The junction departs from the called germline gene at one end, perhaps through a read error. The chain couples TRBV27 to TRBJ2-7; 9 bases map to TRBD1. CDR1 and CDR2 from the germline V gene are MNHEY and SMNVEV (reference sequence). The length of the CDR3 is 14 residues. The CDR3 here is CANSLRTGVDEQYF. DNA for the CDR3: TGTGCCAACAGTCTCCGGACAGGGGTCGACGAGCAGTACTTC.

CDR3 protein: CASSLVNNAYEQYF. DNA for the CDR3: TGTGCCAGCAGCTTAGTTAACAACGCCTACGAGCAGTACTTC. J is TRBJ2-7 and V is TRBV11-2; unclear D gene. Looked up from germline, CDR1 is SGHAT and CDR2 is FQNNGV. V lost 1 base and J 2 bases, leaving 9 bases between the germline ends. The CDR3 consists of 14 residues.

The chain combines TRBV5-4 with TRBJ2-3; D remains ambiguous. There are 13 residues in the CDR3. Looked up from germline, CDR1 is SGHNT and CDR2 is YYREEE (reference sequence). V was shortened by 4 bases and J by 2 bases, with 8 bases between the two germline ends. CDR3 nucleotide sequence: TGTGCCAGCAGCCAAAGATACACAGATACGCAGTATTTT. Protein sequence: CASSQRYTDTQYF.

In this sample, this clonotype is medium-sized. CDR3 loop: CASSIGGRIPTGELFF. CDR3 coding DNA: TGTGCCAGTAGTATCGGGGGGCGTATCCCCACCGGGGAGCTGTTTTTT. The chain uses TRBV19 and TRBJ2-2; maybe TRBD2 (7 bases). Germline V gives CDR1 LNHDA, CDR2 SQIVND (reference sequence). CDR3 length: 16 amino acids. Trimming shortened V by 3 bases and J by 4 bases, and 15 bases separated the two germline ends.

The chain joins TRBV12-3 or TRBV12-4 to TRBJ2-2; 9 bases map to TRBD1. This CDR3 has 15 amino acids. Losses at the gene ends were 7 bases for V and 3 bases for J; bases not matched to a gene: 6. In nucleotides, the CDR3 is TGTGCCAGCATTTCGGGACAGGGTTACACCGGGGAGCTGTTTTTT. This gives the protein CASISGQGYTGELFF.

The chain couples TRBV5-1 to TRBJ2-7; tentative D call: TRBD1 (6 bases). This CDR3 has 14 residues. In germline, CDR1 is SGHRS, CDR2 YFSETQ. Trimming took 0 bases from V and 9 from J, leaving 16 bases between them. The CDR3 coding sequence is TGCGCCAGCAGCTTGGCCAAACAGGGAATTGGGCAGTACTTC. It translates to CASSLAKQGIGQYF.

The rearrangement joins TRBV27 to TRBJ2-3; TRBD2 matches at 8 bases. Unmatched junction bases numbered 5, after V lost 5 bases and J lost 4 bases. Germline V lookup: CDR1 MNHEY, CDR2 SMNVEV (reference sequence). CDR3 length: 14 amino acids. DNA of the CDR3: TGTGCCAGCAGTCCCGGGGGGGCCCCAGATACGCAGTATTTT. It is translated as CASSPGGAPDTQYF.

The gene calls are TRBV27 and TRBJ2-1; maybe TRBD1 (6 bases). V lost 2 bases and J lost 4, with 12 bases in between. CDR3 length: 15 residues. Germline V lookup: CDR1 MNHEY, CDR2 SMNVEV (reference sequence). The CDR3 protein is CASSLVLGHYNEQFF. CDR3 sequence (DNA): TGTGCCAGCAGTTTAGTCTTGGGACATTACAATGAGCAGTTCTTC.

The table lists this clonotype with a few counts. This rearrangement joins TRBV6-5 to TRBJ1-2; the D gene is possibly TRBD1 (6 bases). With 5 bases removed from V and 6 bases from J, the gap between germline ends came to 19 bases. Germline lookup yields CDR1 MNHEY and CDR2 SVGAGI. This CDR3 has 15 amino acids. CDR3 coding DNA: TGTGCCAGCAGTCCCCAGCCCGGGACACTCCATGGCTACACCTTC. Residues: CASSPQPGTLHGYTF.

Comment on this clonotype: One end of the junction does not line up with germline, which may come from a read error. V usage is TRBV5-6 and J usage is TRBJ2-1; D uncertain. CDR1 is SGHDT and CDR2 is YYEEEE in the germline V gene. The CDR3 spans 15 residues. The CDR3: CASSFSSPSYNEQFF. The CDR3 coding sequence is TGCGCCAGCAGCTTTAGCAGTCCCTCCTACAATGAGCAGTTCTTC.

This clonotype was counted between two and nine times. This chain connects TRBV27 to TRBJ2-3, with 9 bases matching TRBD1. This CDR3 is built from 20 residues. In germline, CDR1 is MNHEY, CDR2 SMNVEV (reference sequence). V lost 1 base, J lost 3 bases, and 17 bases stayed unmatched. CDR3 loop: CASSLLRWGVTGGSTDTQYF. The CDR3 DNA sequence: TGTGCCAGCAGTTTATTACGGTGGGGGGTCACAGGGGGCTCGACAGATACGCAGTATTTT.

V and J are TRBV6-6 and TRBJ2-5; TRBD2 aligns across 10 bases. The germline gives CDR1 MNHNY, CDR2 SVGAGI (reference sequence). This CDR3 has 17 amino acids. V shed 4 bases and J 1 base; nucleotides not matched to a gene: 9. For the CDR3, the DNA is TGTGCCAGCAGTTTCCTTCTAGCGGGGGCCCGCCAAGAGACCCAGTACTTC. This gives the protein CASSFLLAGARQETQYF.

By sample share, this clonotype is medium-sized. The CDR3 region is CASSYRGNEKLFF. CDR3 DNA: TGTGCCAGTAGTTACAGGGGAAATGAAAAACTGTTTTTT. The chain couples TRBV19 to TRBJ1-4; 7 positions match TRBD1. V shed 5 bases, J shed 5 bases, and the junction held 2 bases outside the gene matches. Germline V gene lookup returns CDR1 LNHDA and CDR2 SQIVND (reference sequence). The CDR3 has 13 amino acids.

CDR3 sequence reads: CSGVVGQGDSPLHF. In DNA form, the CDR3 reads TGCAGCGGTGTAGTCGGACAGGGGGATTCACCCCTCCACTTT. The chain is built from TRBV29-1 and TRBJ1-6, with TRBD1 matching over 10 bases. Germline V gene lookup returns CDR1 SQVTM and CDR2 ANQGSEA. The CDR3 is 14 residues long. With V trimmed by 7 bases and J by 8 bases, 8 bases remained unmatched. Filled out from reference TRBV29-1 and TRBJ1-6, the complete variable domain reads SAVISQKPSRDICQRGTSLTIQCQVDSQVTMMFWYRQQPGQSLTLIATANQGSEATYESGFVIDKFPISRPNLTFSTLTVSNMSPEDSSIYLCSGVVGQGDSPLHFGNGTRLTVT.

The genes are TRBV18 and TRBJ2-3, with D perhaps TRBD1 or TRBD2 (6 bases each). Trimming cost V 2 bases and J 5 bases, with 14 bases left between them. The CDR3 sequence is 15 residues long. Germline V CDR1 and CDR2: KGHSH, LQKENI. The CDR3 here is CASSPLGGRLDTQYF. As DNA, the CDR3 is TGTGCCAGCTCACCATTGGGGGGCCGTTTAGATACGCAGTATTTT.

Only a few counts were recorded for this clonotype. The chain employs TRBV27 and TRBJ1-5, with 9 bases fitting TRBD1. The germline CDR1 and CDR2 sequences are MNHEY and SMNVEV (reference sequence). CDR3 length equals 15 residues. The V gene end was trimmed by 6 bases and the J gene end by 3 bases; junction bases not matched to a gene: 6. CDR3 nucleotides: TGTGCCAGCAGGACAGGGGGTATAGTCAATCAGCCCCAGCATTTT. This translates into CASRTGGIVNQPQHF.

This clonotype is labeled medium-sized (0.01 to 0.1%). V and J are TRBV29-1 and TRBJ2-2; no definite D call. From germline, CDR1 is SQVTM and CDR2 ANQGSEA. The CDR3 loop spans 13 amino acids. V was clipped by 4 bases and J by 1 base, with 7 bases between them. CDR3 sequence (DNA): TGCAGCGTTGTCAGGCAGAACACCGGGGAGCTGTTTTTT. Translating it yields CSVVRQNTGELFF.

This CDR3 reads CASSSLGTKKAYNEQFF. The CDR3 DNA reads TGTGCCAGCAGTTCCCTCGGGACGAAAAAAGCCTACAATGAGCAGTTCTTC. The chain joins TRBV12-3 or TRBV12-4 to TRBJ2-1, with D perhaps assigned TRBD1 or TRBD2 (5 bases each). The CDR3 extends over 17 amino acids. V lost 4 bases and J 2 bases, leaving 18 bases between the germline ends.

The chain carries TRBV6-1 and TRBJ2-5; D possibly corresponds to TRBD2 (5 bases). From germline, CDR1 is MNHNS and CDR2 SASEGT. Between the trimmed V and J ends, which lost 6 bases and 5 bases, there was a span of 25 bases. The CDR3 has 17 amino acids. This chain's CDR3 is CASRSPLVVKGGETQYF. In DNA form, the CDR3 reads TGTGCCAGCAGGTCCCCCCTTGTAGTGAAGGGCGGGGAGACCCAGTACTTC.

The V call is TRBV27, the J call TRBJ1-1, with D possibly TRBD1 on 5 matching bases. The V end lost 6 bases, the J end lost 3 bases, and 14 bases lay between the germline ends. The CDR3 length is 14 residues. The germline V gene encodes CDR1 MNHEY and CDR2 SMNVEV (reference sequence). The CDR3 coding sequence is TGTGCCAGCAGATCGCAGGCGGGGGACACTGAAGCTTTCTTT. This sequence encodes CASRSQAGDTEAFF.

This chain connects TRBV27 to TRBJ2-2; D could derive from TRBD1 or TRBD2 (5 bases each). Per the germline V gene, CDR1 is MNHEY and CDR2 is SMNVEV (reference sequence). CDR3 size: 16 residues. Trimming shortened V by 0 bases and J by 6 bases, and 14 bases separated the two germline ends. CDR3 sequence reads: CASSLSGTAIPGELFF. As DNA, the CDR3 is TGTGCCAGCAGTTTATCGGGGACGGCAATTCCCGGGGAGCTGTTTTTT.

As concerns this clonotype: One end of the junction does not line up with germline, which may come from a read error. This chain uses TRBV19 with TRBJ1-2, with D perhaps TRBD1 (6 bases). Germline lookup yields CDR1 LNHDA and CDR2 SQIVND (reference sequence). The CDR3 runs 13 residues. This CDR3 is CASSLDRNYGYTF. CDR3 nucleotide sequence: TGTGCCAGTAGTCTAGACAGGAACTATGGCTACACCTTC.

This clonotype was seen many times. The chain carries TRBV13 and TRBJ2-3; TRBD2 might be the D (7 bases). Germline lookup yields CDR1 PRHDT and CDR2 FYEKMQ (reference sequence). Trimming left V 8 bases short and J 0 bases short, with 15 bases between. The CDR3 extends over 15 amino acids. The CDR3: CASQPGGTSTDTQYF. CDR3 in DNA: TGTGCCAGCCAACCGGGGGGCACTAGCACAGATACGCAGTATTTT.

The sample holds one count of this clonotype. The V call is TRBV11-1, the J call TRBJ2-5; D may be TRBD1 (5 bases). The germline gives CDR1 SGHAT, CDR2 FQDESV (reference sequence). V was cut by 5 bases and J by 2 bases, with 15 bases left in between. The CDR3 is 15 residues long. For the CDR3, the DNA is TGTGCCAGCAGCCAAGGGGCAGGAATGCAAGAGACCCAGTACTTC. This gives the protein CASSQGAGMQETQYF.

This clonotype qualifies as medium-sized (0.01 to 0.1%). The chain has TRBV19 and TRBJ2-3, with a possible D match to TRBD2 (5 bases). The CDR3 runs to 15 residues. Germline CDR1 is LNHDA and CDR2 is SQIVND (reference sequence). V lost 6 bases and J lost 4, with 17 bases in between. The CDR3 protein is CASRDRGAHADTQYF. The CDR3 DNA sequence: TGTGCCAGTAGGGACCGGGGAGCACATGCAGATACGCAGTATTTT.

This chain joins TRBV5-4 and TRBJ2-3; the match to TRBD2 covers 9 bases. The CDR3 contains 15 residues. With V trimmed by 4 bases and J by 2 bases, 5 bases remained unmatched. Germline values: CDR1 SGHNT, CDR2 YYREEE (reference sequence). The CDR3 spells CASSIGGGDTDTQYF. The CDR3 DNA is TGTGCCAGCAGCATAGGCGGGGGGGACACAGATACGCAGTATTTT. The full variable domain, its missing parts supplied by reference TRBV5-4 and TRBJ2-3, is ETGVTQSPTHLIKTRGQQVTLRCSSQSGHNTVSWYQQALGQGPQFIFQYYREEENGRGNFPPRFSGLQFPNYSSELNVNALELDDSALYLCASSIGGGDTDTQYFGPGTRLTVL.

The chain recombines TRBV5-1 with TRBJ2-2; 14 bases agree with TRBD2. Unmatched junction bases numbered 4, after V lost 4 bases and J lost 5 bases. The CDR3 loop spans 16 amino acids. Per the germline V gene, CDR1 is SGHRS and CDR2 is YFSETQ. The CDR3 nucleotides read TGCGCCAGCAGCCTGACTAGCGGGGGGGCTACCGGGGAGCTGTTTTTT. Residues: CASSLTSGGATGELFF.